One and the same sample provided the 17 T cell receptor beta chains below, sequenced in a study of blood T cell repertoires in COVID-19. Generated by immunoSEQ multiplex PCR, the TCRdb table keeps only in-frame clones and is missing some. The top ten hold approximately 3% of the sample, which has more than 100,000 clones, nearly 90% seen once. What was sequenced was peripheral blood. These receptors all come from a man aged 45-60 years in a cohort sampled during active COVID-19.

The chain couples TRBV2 to TRBJ2-7, with D maybe TRBD1 (6 bases). Germline values: CDR1 SNHLY, CDR2 FYNNEI. Trimming left V 3 bases short and J 3 bases short, with 12 bases between. CDR3 size: 14 residues. CDR3 in amino acids: CASSELGTSYEQYF. The CDR3 region has the DNA TGTGCCAGCAGTGAGTTGGGGACAAGCTACGAGCAGTACTTC.

This clone was picked up one time. The chain couples TRBV6-2 or TRBV6-3 to TRBJ2-3; the D call may be TRBD1 or TRBD2 (5 bases each). The CDR3 runs to 14 residues. The germline V gene encodes CDR1 MNHEY and CDR2 SVGEGT. The V end was cut by 6 bases, the J end by 3 bases, with 13 bases between. This CDR3 is CASSRGLRTDTQYF. DNA for the CDR3: TGTGCCAGCAGCCGGGGCCTGAGGACAGATACGCAGTATTTT.

V gene TRBV7-9 combines with J gene TRBJ2-3, with 7 bases aligning to TRBD2. Germline trimming cut 1 base from V and 2 bases from J; bases unmatched to any gene: 3. From germline, CDR1 is SEHNR and CDR2 FQNEAQ (reference sequence). The CDR3 covers 15 residues. The CDR3 coding sequence is TGTGCCAGCAGCTTAGAGCGGGGAAACACAGATACGCAGTATTTT. Its translation is CASSLERGNTDTQYF.

The V gene is TRBV6-5, the J gene TRBJ1-5; TRBD1 matches 8 bases. The CDR3 extends over 15 amino acids. The V gene end was trimmed by 11 bases and the J gene end by 2 bases; junction bases not matched to a gene: 11. CDR1 MNHEY and CDR2 SVGAGI come from the germline V gene. CDR3: CAVGTGGAGNQPQHF. CDR3 bases: TGTGCCGTGGGGACAGGTGGGGCTGGCAATCAGCCCCAGCATTTT.

The chain carries TRBV10-3 and TRBJ1-3; no reliable D call. The CDR3 has 15 residues. V dropped 6 bases and J dropped 4 bases, with 16 bases sitting between them. CDR1 and CDR2 from the germline V gene are ENHRY and SYGVKD. CDR3: CAISKAGREGNTIYF. Here the CDR3 DNA reads TGTGCCATCAGCAAAGCGGGAAGGGAGGGAAACACCATATATTTT.

The chain is built from TRBV18 and TRBJ1-5, with D perhaps matching TRBD1 (5 bases). This CDR3 region has 14 residues. V lost 3 bases to trimming and J lost 9 bases, with 15 bases between them. Germline V lookup: CDR1 KGHSH, CDR2 LQKENI. The CDR3 here is CASSPPISQGPQHF. The CDR3 DNA follows: TGTGCCAGCTCACCTCCTATCAGTCAGGGGCCCCAGCATTTT.

The chain carries TRBV28 and TRBJ2-2, with TRBD1 as a possible D gene (5 bases). V was pared by 2 bases and J by 4 bases, with 8 bases between. The CDR3 spans 14 residues. CDR1 and CDR2 from the germline V gene are MDHEN and SYDVKM. The CDR3 loop is CASSLKQATGELFF. CDR3 nucleotides: TGTGCCAGCAGTTTAAAACAGGCCACCGGGGAGCTGTTTTTT.

The CDR3 loop is CASSLATGTSGLREQYF. The DNA of the CDR3 is TGTGCCAGCAGCTTAGCGACCGGGACTAGCGGATTACGGGAGCAGTACTTC. The V call is TRBV11-3, the J call TRBJ2-7, with TRBD2 identical over 11 bases. V gave up 1 base and J gave up 7 bases; unmatched junction bases: 12. Germline V gives CDR1 SGHNT, CDR2 YENEEA. The CDR3 runs to 17 residues. Complete variable domain (other parts from reference TRBV11-3 and TRBJ2-7): EAGVVQSPRYKIIEKKQPVAFWCNPISGHNTLYWYLQNLGQGPELLIRYENEEAVDDSQLPKDRFSAERLKGVDSTLKIQPAELGDSAVYLCASSLATGTSGLREQYFGPGTRLTVT.

This chain uses TRBV21-1 with TRBJ2-3; the table's D call, TRBD2, was not checked against the DNA. TRBV21-1 is a documented pseudogene. CDR3 size: 12 residues. CDR3 region: CASSFGADTQYF. The CDR3 nucleotides read TGTGCCAGCAGTTTCGGGGCAGATACGCAGTATTTT.

The rearrangement joins TRBV11-3 to TRBJ2-1; 7 positions match TRBD1. Unmatched junction bases numbered 10, after V lost 3 bases and J lost 8 bases. From germline, CDR1 is SGHNT and CDR2 YENEEA. CDR3 length equals 15 residues. Here the CDR3 reads CASSFLQGIPDEQFF. The CDR3 nucleotides read TGTGCCAGCAGCTTTTTACAGGGGATCCCCGATGAGCAGTTCTTC.

The rearrangement uses TRBV19 and TRBJ1-6; TRBD1 aligns across 8 bases. The length of the CDR3 is 14 residues. V trimming: 5 bases; J trimming: 14 bases; junction bases outside the gene matches: 11. CDR1 and CDR2 (germline): LNHDA, SQIVND (reference sequence). Here the CDR3 reads CASSSGTGGFTLHF. CDR3 bases: TGTGCCAGTAGTTCCGGGACAGGTGGATTCACCCTCCACTTT.

A few counts support this clone. The gene calls are TRBV2 and TRBJ2-2; 10 positions match TRBD2. The CDR3 runs 15 residues. Per the germline V gene, CDR1 is SNHLY and CDR2 is FYNNEI. The J segment lost 5 bases and the V segment lost 6 bases, leaving 6 bases of the junction unmatched. CDR3 protein: CASRPGAGGTGELFF. CDR3 nucleotide sequence: TGTGCCAGCAGACCCGGAGCGGGGGGGACCGGGGAGCTGTTTTTT.

The rearrangement links TRBV7-9 to TRBJ2-7; the D gene is possibly TRBD1 (5 bases). CDR1 and CDR2 (germline): SEHNR, FQNEAQ (reference sequence). The V end was cut by 3 bases, the J end by 3 bases, with 6 bases between. This CDR3 region has 12 residues. The CDR3 DNA is TGTGCCAGCAGCTTGGACAACTACGAGCAGTACGTC. Translating gives CASSLDNYEQYV.

This clone is a singleton in its sample. The chain carries TRBV29-1 and TRBJ1-2, with TRBD1 identical over 7 bases. From germline, CDR1 is SQVTM and CDR2 ANQGSEA. The CDR3 sequence is 14 residues long. Trimming took 3 bases from V and 6 from J; bases not matched to a gene: 10. The CDR3 loop reads CSVEGGSGTDGYTF. In nucleotides, the CDR3 is TGCAGCGTTGAGGGTGGGTCCGGGACAGATGGCTACACCTTC.

V and J are TRBV3-1 (or the pseudogene TRBV3-2) and TRBJ1-4, with 8 bases matching TRBD1. The CDR3 covers 14 residues. The J segment lost 5 bases and the V segment lost 6 bases, leaving 5 bases of the junction unmatched. Germline lookup yields CDR1 LGHDT and CDR2 YNNKEL (reference sequence). CDR3 nucleotide sequence: TGTGCCAGCAGTCGCGGGACAGGCAATGAAAAACTGTTTTTT. Residues: CASSRGTGNEKLFF.

The chain has TRBV5-1 and TRBJ2-5; D is possibly TRBD2 (6 bases). The CDR3 loop spans 16 amino acids. V lost 6 bases to trimming and J lost 2 bases, with 20 bases between them. CDR1 SGHRS and CDR2 YFSETQ come from the germline V gene. The CDR3 reads CASNPGGVRQQETQYF. In DNA form, the CDR3 reads TGCGCCAGCAATCCTGGAGGGGTACGTCAGCAAGAGACCCAGTACTTC.

This chain links TRBV25-1 with TRBJ2-2, with D perhaps matching TRBD1 (6 bases). V dropped 1 base and J dropped 5 bases, with 14 bases sitting between them. The CDR3 length is 16 residues. CDR1 and CDR2 (germline): MGHDK, SYGVNS. CDR3 coding DNA: TGTGCCAGCAGTGAATCCGCTCAGGGGTGGACCGGGGAGCTGTTTTTT. The encoded protein is CASSESAQGWTGELFF.